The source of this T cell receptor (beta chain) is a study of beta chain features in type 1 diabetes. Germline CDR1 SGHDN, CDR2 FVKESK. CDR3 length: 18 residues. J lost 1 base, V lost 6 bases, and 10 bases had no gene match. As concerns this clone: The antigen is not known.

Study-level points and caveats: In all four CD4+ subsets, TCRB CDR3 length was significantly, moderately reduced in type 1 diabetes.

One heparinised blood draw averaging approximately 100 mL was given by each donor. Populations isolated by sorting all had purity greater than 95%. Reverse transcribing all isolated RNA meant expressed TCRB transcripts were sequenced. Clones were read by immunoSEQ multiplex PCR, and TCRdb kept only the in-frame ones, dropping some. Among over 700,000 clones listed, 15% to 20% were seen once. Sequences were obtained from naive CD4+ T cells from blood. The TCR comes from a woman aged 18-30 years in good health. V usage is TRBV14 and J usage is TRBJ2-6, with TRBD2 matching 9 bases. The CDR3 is CASRKGLAIESGANVLTF. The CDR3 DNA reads TGTGCCAGCAGAAAGGGACTAGCAATTGAATCTGGGGCCAACGTCCTGACTTTC.